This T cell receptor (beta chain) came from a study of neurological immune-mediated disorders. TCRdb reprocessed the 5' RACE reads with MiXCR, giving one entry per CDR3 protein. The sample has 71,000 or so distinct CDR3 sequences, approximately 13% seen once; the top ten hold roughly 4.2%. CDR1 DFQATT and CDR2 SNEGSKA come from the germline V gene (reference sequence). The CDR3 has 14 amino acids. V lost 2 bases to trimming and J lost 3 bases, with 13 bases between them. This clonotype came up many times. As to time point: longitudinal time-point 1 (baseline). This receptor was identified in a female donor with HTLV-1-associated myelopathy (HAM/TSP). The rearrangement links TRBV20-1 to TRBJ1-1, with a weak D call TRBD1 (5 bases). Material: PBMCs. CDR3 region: CSARSAREDTEAFF. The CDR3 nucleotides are TGCAGTGCTAGAAGTGCCAGGGAGGACACTGAAGCTTTCTTT.